This TCR beta chain originates from a study of cytomegalovirus exposure and HLA in healthy donors (dated 2017 in TCRdb). Background on the whole study: According to a later analysis, the 120 or so validation repertoires were produced on the same platform as the 666 repertoires of the first cohort. The study aimed to test whether cataloging public T cell receptors could reveal signatures of past pathogen exposure. In addition to the first cohort of 666 subjects, a separate validation cohort of 130 or so different subjects was used. The study combined high-throughput TCR immunosequencing, statistical association of individual TCRs with disease status, and machine learning to predict cytomegalovirus infection status.

Germline trimming amounts to 5 bases on V and 5 bases on J, with 5 as the count of junction bases outside the gene matches. CDR1 and CDR2 are read off the germline V gene (reference sequence) as MNHEY and SMNVEV. From cysteine to phenylalanine, the CDR3 is 13 amino acids long. Just CDR3 DNA is preserved here, 39 bases in frame from base 1. The receptor library was made with the immunoSEQ multiplex PCR assay. On the authors' methods: To diagnose cytomegalovirus status from the catalog of TCR beta chain sequences, a statistical classification framework was built. The table comes from immuneACCESS by way of TCRdb, which keeps in-frame sequences with V and J called. Part of the clones is missing from these tables; in studies checked, under half for an unresolved V gene and the rest for unknown reasons. V, J and clone size derive from that table, while D and trimming were established from the DNA sequence. In all, the sample holds around 190,000 clones, and roughly 83% of those were seen once. The biggest ten clones account for more than 1.2% of the sample.

Beyond this particular receptor, the publication reports: In vitro tests confirmed that a few of the cytomegalovirus-associated TCR beta chains recognize cytomegalovirus antigens. Cytomegalovirus status was reported to be diagnosed by the classifier with high specificity and sensitivity in both the original and validation cohorts. Across donors, most TCR sequences were observed very rarely, whereas some public TCRs were present in many individuals. It was suggested by the authors that the approach could potentially be generalized to other disease states and immunological phenotypes. The study listed approximately 150 TCR beta chains as associated with cytomegalovirus. Of the cluster scores, 85% to 95% were above 0 in a later analysis, which found that TCRs clustered in the first cohort also tended to co-occur in the roughly 130 validation repertoires. All 120 or so repertoires were used to score co-occurrence in the validation cohort in a later analysis, because that analysis had no HLA typing for the cohort.

Donors formed part of the validation cohort, which comprised 120 subjects and was distinct from the first cohort of 550 to 850 subjects. With regard to this clone: Which antigen it targets is not known. No much larger clone is present one base from it, and per-base qualities are unavailable.

The material sequenced was PBMCs. This clonotype was obtained from a woman aged 18-30 years in good health and CMV-seronegative. The V and J genes are TRBV27 and TRBJ1-1; the junction holds 7 bases that match TRBD1. CDR3 reads: CASSPPDRTEAFF. DNA sequence: TGTGCCAGCAGTCCTCCGGACAGGACTGAAGCTTTCTTT.